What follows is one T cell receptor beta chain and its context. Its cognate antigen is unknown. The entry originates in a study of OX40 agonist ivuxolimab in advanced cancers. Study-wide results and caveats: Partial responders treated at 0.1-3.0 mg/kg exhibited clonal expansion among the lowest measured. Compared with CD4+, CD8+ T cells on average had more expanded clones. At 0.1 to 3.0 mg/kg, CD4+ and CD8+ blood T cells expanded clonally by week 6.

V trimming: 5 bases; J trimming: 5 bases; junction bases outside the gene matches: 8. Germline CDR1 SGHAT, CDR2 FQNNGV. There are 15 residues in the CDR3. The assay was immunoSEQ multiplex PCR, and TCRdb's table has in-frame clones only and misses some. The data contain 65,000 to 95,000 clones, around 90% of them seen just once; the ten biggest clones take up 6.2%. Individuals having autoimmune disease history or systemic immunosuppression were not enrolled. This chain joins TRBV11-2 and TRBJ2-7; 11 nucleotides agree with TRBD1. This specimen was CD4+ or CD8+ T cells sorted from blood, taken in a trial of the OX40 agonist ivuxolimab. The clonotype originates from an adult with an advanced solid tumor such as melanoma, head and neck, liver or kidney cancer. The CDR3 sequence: CASSLFPGQGDEQYF. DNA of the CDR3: TGTGCCAGCAGCCTCTTCCCGGGACAGGGGGACGAGCAGTACTTC.